This T cell receptor beta chain is drawn from a study of shared clonotypes between healthy human individuals (dated by TCRdb to about 2020). Study-level background: Three men and a couple of women, aged 18 to 49 years, made up the cohort. For each donor, CD4 naive and CD4 memory were each given three plates, CD8 naive was given two plates, and CD8 memory was given one plate. The study deeply sequenced blood TCR repertoires of roughly five healthy adults to estimate repertoire size and the extent of clonotype sharing between individuals. Different laboratories and diverse techniques were used to prepare libraries and sequence TCR repertoires, to increase sequencing depth and limit assay-specific biases. Leukapheresis yielded between about 0.94 and 10 billion PBMCs per donor.

The donors were healthy, HIV-negative adults with no recently reported acute infections or vaccinations. Every donor was a Caucasian adult residing in Nashville, Tennessee, USA. CD4+ T cells were enriched through magnetic negative selection, after which naive cells were positively selected on CD45RA and the remaining negative fraction served as the memory subset. Blood was obtained by leukapheresis, after which PBMCs were separated by Ficoll-Histopaque density gradient centrifugation and cryopreserved in liquid nitrogen vapor phase. Purity and quantity of every magnetically sorted T cell population were checked by analytical flow cytometry. From each sorted fraction, genomic DNA was isolated and quantified by UV absorbance on a Nanodrop 2000c. In the case of this clone: It lacks a known antigen. Base quality data are lacking; no much larger clone is found one base away.

The study at large found these results: Larger estimated clonotype richness was generally found for naive subsets than for memory subsets. Incomplete sequencing was indicated by rarefaction of sorted-subset datasets, despite the large sequencing depth. Pairwise subsampling indicated that sequencing depth was expected to affect the degree of clonotype sharing among donors. Compared with non-shared clonotypes, clonotypes shared by all four sorted-subset donors had higher generation probabilities. Because the study included only a small number of donors, the genetic and exposure-history diversity represented was limited. Only blood was sampled, and tissue TCR repertoires likely differ from those in blood. Sharing across several donors was observed for around 5% of naive CD4, about 4% of naive CD8, 2.3% of memory CD4, and about 0.4% of memory CD8 clonotypes.

V is trimmed back by 1 base and J by 5 bases, and the junction contains 7 bases that no gene match accounts for. According to the germline V gene, CDR1 reads SGHAT and CDR2 reads FQNNGV. The CDR3 numbers 15 residues from cysteine through phenylalanine. The DNA shown is the 45-base CDR3, in frame from base 1. TCR CDR3 regions were amplified from genomic DNA by multiplex PCR using the deep immunoSEQ assay. Extracted genomic DNA from each cell subset was spread evenly across all wells of several immunoSEQ 96-well plates, with each plate serving as a replicate. For sorted subsets, approximately 190 ng genomic DNA, equal to tens of thousands of T cell genomes, was loaded into each replicate PCR. Purified libraries were quantified with a Qubit 3.0 fluorometer, sized on a Bioanalyzer 2100, and re-quantified with the KAPA Library Quantification kit. Every immunoSEQ 96-well plate was sequenced on a separate single-read 150-cycle Illumina NextSeq 550 flow cell. The paper's data handling went like this. Because the immunoSEQ output held only junctional sequences and lacked quality scores, the filtering could not match the filtering applied to full-length reads. Sequences were annotated with PyIR, a Python wrapper for IgBLAST v1.9, and V/J genes and CDR3 were assigned using IMGT germline references. Reads were removed for weak V/J assignments (E-value above 1e-6), missing CDR3, stop codons, out-of-frame junctions, or ambiguous translated residues. A V3J clonotype was defined by an identical inferred V gene, J gene, and CDR3 amino acid sequence. To compute the percentage overlap between repertoires, the number of shared unique clonotypes was divided by the size of the smaller repertoire. RTK rarefaction, the Chao1 estimator, and Recon v2.1 estimates of unobserved clonotypes were used to assess repertoire richness. OLGA was used to compute generation probabilities for all TCRbeta clonotypes that the gDNA method yielded from a few donors. The source is immuneACCESS, and TCRdb retained only in-frame sequences with V and J called. Part of the clones is not carried over; for the studies checked, unresolved V genes explain less than half of this, and the remainder is unexplained. V and J calls and clone size are those listed in that table; D and trimming were worked out from the DNA. This sample comprises some 2,400,000 clones, 90% to 97% of them detected only once. The ten biggest clones cover approximately 0.13% of the sample.

The TCR originated in a man younger than 30 in good health. The V and J genes are TRBV11-2 and TRBJ2-5, and 7 junction bases match TRBD2. The sequenced sample consisted of naive CD4+ T cells sorted from blood. This specimen's cell subset or site label, interpreted: CD45RA+ positively selected. The DNA is TGTGCCAGCAGCTTAGGGGGAGGGGAAATGGAGACCCAGTACTTC. It is translated as CASSLGGGEMETQYF.